These T cell receptor beta chains were read from a single sample in a study of PD-1 blockade in classical Hodgkin lymphoma. The assay was immunoSEQ multiplex PCR, and TCRdb's table has in-frame clones only and misses some. The data show roughly 12,000 clones, around 85% seen once. This specimen was CD8+ T cells from blood, taken at baseline. All receptors derive from a human donor with classical Hodgkin lymphoma. CDR3s include the opening cysteine and the closing phenylalanine or tryptophan. Fields, in order: clone size, CDR3 length, J gene, V gene, D gene, CDR3 protein, CDR3 DNA. A D gene is named only where the DNA matches it firmly. Some rows have no size entry. The others give once, few or many, or a class for an expanded clone.

- 14 TRBJ2-7 TRBV11-2 TRBD2 CASSSGLGSYEQYF TGTGCCAGCAGCTCGGGACTAGGCTCCTACGAGCAGTACTTC
- 16 TRBJ2-3 TRBV9 - CASSVDAADPPDTQYF TGTGCCAGCAGCGTAGATGCGGCGGATCCTCCAGATACGCAGTATTTT
once 14 TRBJ1-1 TRBV7-9 TRBD1 CASSYSTGFTEAFF TGTGCCAGCAGCTACTCGACAGGGTTCACTGAAGCTTTCTTT
- 16 TRBJ1-2 TRBV19 TRBD1 CASSTYPGGEFDGYTF TGTGCCAGTAGTACCTACCCAGGGGGCGAATTTGATGGCTACACCTTC
- 17 TRBJ1-2 TRBV11-2 - CASSLAVMDTHRYGYTF TGTGCCAGCAGCTTAGCGGTAATGGACACACACCGCTATGGCTACACCTTC
- 11 TRBJ2-1 TRBV28 - CASDGIAEQFF TGTGCCAGCGACGGGATAGCGGAGCAGTTCTTC
- 15 TRBJ2-7 TRBV30 - CAWSVRTANEYEQYF TGTGCCTGGAGTGTACGAACAGCCAACGAGTACGAGCAGTACTTC
- 15 TRBJ2-1 TRBV4-3 - CASSQVAGPSNEQFF TGCGCCAGCAGCCAAGTTGCGGGGCCCAGCAATGAGCAGTTCTTC
- 12 TRBJ2-1 TRBV7-9 - CASSLVGGEQFF TGTGCCAGCAGCTTAGTAGGGGGAGAGCAGTTCTTC
once 15 TRBJ2-7 TRBV27 TRBD2 CASSLIREGSYEQYF TGTGCCAGCAGTTTAATCAGGGAGGGCTCCTACGAGCAGTACTTC
- 17 TRBJ2-6 TRBV19 - CASSIATRGWGANVLTF TGTGCCAGTAGTATAGCAACCAGGGGCTGGGGGGCCAACGTCCTGACTTTC
- 12 TRBJ2-7 TRBV5-5 TRBD1 CASSGQGYEQYF TGTGCCAGCAGCGGACAGGGTTACGAGCAGTACTTC
few 17 TRBJ1-2 TRBV5-1 - CASSLGQGSLRDYGYTF TGCGCCAGCAGCTTGGGGCAGGGAAGTCTAAGGGACTATGGCTACACCTTC
- 14 TRBJ1-4 TRBV7-6 - CASSLEGPGEKLFF TGTGCCAGCAGCTTGGAAGGGCCGGGGGAAAAACTGTTTTTT
- 15 TRBJ1-1 TRBV19 - CASSINRALLTEAFF TGTGCCAGTTCGATCAACAGGGCCCTTCTCACTGAAGCTTTCTTT
- 14 TRBJ1-1 TRBV7-9 - CASSFAGVNTEAFF TGTGCCAGCAGCTTCGCAGGGGTGAACACTGAAGCTTTCTTT
- 16 TRBJ1-2 TRBV6-4 - CASSPKGGDMAVGYTF TGTGCCAGCAGTCCGAAAGGGGGGGACATGGCAGTAGGCTACACCTTC
- 17 TRBJ2-1 TRBV4-3 TRBD2 CASSQGASGSSYNEQFF TGCGCCAGCAGCCAAGGAGCGAGCGGGAGCTCCTACAATGAGCAGTTCTTC
few 14 TRBJ2-7 TRBV5-4 - CASSLGGGNNEQYF TGTGCCAGCAGCTTGGGGGGCGGCAACAACGAGCAGTACTTC
- 15 TRBJ2-4 TRBV5-1 TRBD1 CASSPTGQSKNIQYF TGCGCCAGCAGTCCGACAGGGCAAAGCAAAAACATTCAGTACTTC
- 18 TRBJ2-1 TRBV13 - CASSPNPTTARTSPEQFF TGTGCCAGCAGCCCGAACCCCACGACGGCCCGAACCTCCCCTGAGCAGTTCTTC
- 15 TRBJ1-4 TRBV7-2 - CASSLPRLTNEKLFF TGTGCCAGCAGCTTACCCCGATTAACTAATGAAAAACTGTTTTTT
few 14 TRBJ2-7 TRBV5-1 - CASSARWGIYEQYF TGCGCCAGCTCTGCTCGGTGGGGGATCTACGAGCAGTACTTC
- 13 TRBJ2-3 TRBV9 - CASSKWGTDTQYF TGTGCCAGCAGTAAGTGGGGAACAGATACGCAGTATTTT
- 15 TRBJ1-1 TRBV6-1 - CASSEAGVMNTEAFF TGTGCCAGCAGTGAAGCGGGAGTGATGAACACTGAAGCTTTCTTT
- 16 TRBJ2-7 TRBV7-2 TRBD2 CASSSSTSGAAYEQYF TGTGCCAGCAGCTCCTCTACTAGCGGGGCCGCCTACGAGCAGTACTTC
- 14 TRBJ2-7 TRBV27 TRBD1 CASSLTGIPYEQYF TGTGCCAGCAGTTTGACAGGGATCCCCTACGAGCAGTACTTC
- 14 TRBJ1-1 TRBV9 - CASRPEEIRAEAFF TGTGCCAGCAGGCCGGAAGAAATAAGAGCTGAAGCTTTCTTT
- 14 TRBJ2-1 TRBV29-1 - CSVDGLARYNEQFF TGCAGCGTTGACGGGCTAGCGAGGTACAATGAGCAGTTCTTC
- 15 TRBJ1-2 TRBV11-2 - CASSVPWTANYGYTF TGTGCCAGCAGCGTCCCCTGGACAGCTAACTATGGCTACACCTTC
- 17 TRBJ1-1 TRBV4-3 - CASSQKFWGWRNTEAFF TGCGCCAGCAGCCAAAAATTTTGGGGATGGAGGAACACTGAAGCTTTCTTT
- 14 TRBJ1-2 TRBV11-2 - CASSRTGSNYGYTF TGTGCCAGCAGCAGAACAGGGTCTAACTATGGCTACACCTTC
- 14 TRBJ1-4 TRBV7-9 - CASSLVGTNEKLFF TGTGCCAGCAGCTTAGTGGGGACTAATGAAAAACTGTTTTTT
few 15 TRBJ2-7 TRBV6-6 TRBD1 CASRGIGQEKYEQYF TGTGCCAGCAGGGGCATCGGACAGGAGAAATACGAGCAGTACTTC
- 16 TRBJ1-2 TRBV18 - CASSPQDSEWIYGYTF TGTGCCAGCTCACCACAAGACAGTGAGTGGATATATGGCTACACCTTC
- 14 TRBJ1-4 TRBV9 TRBD1 CASSEGQGVEKLFF TGTGCCAGCAGCGAGGGACAGGGAGTGGAAAAACTGTTTTTT
- 15 TRBJ1-1 TRBV2 - CASSRLPGQNTEAFF TGTGCCAGCAGTAGACTGCCAGGGCAGAACACTGAAGCTTTCTTT
- 15 TRBJ1-2 TRBV10-3 TRBD1 CAIIAGTGRNYGYTF TGTGCCATCATCGCAGGGACAGGCAGGAACTATGGCTACACCTTC
- 16 TRBJ2-7 TRBV7-8 TRBD1 CASSSYSGTETYEQYF TGTGCCAGCAGCTCATACTCCGGGACAGAAACCTACGAGCAGTACTTC
- 14 TRBJ2-6 TRBV19 - CASSGTTGANVLTF TGTGCCAGTAGTGGTACCACTGGGGCCAACGTCCTGACTTTC
- 15 TRBJ2-5 TRBV7-9 TRBD2 CASSPGLVLGETQYF TGTGCCAGCAGCCCGGGACTAGTTTTAGGAGAGACCCAGTACTTC
- 15 TRBJ2-2 TRBV6-4 TRBD2 CASSDSTGGAGELFF TGTGCCAGCAGTGACTCTACCGGGGGGGCCGGGGAGCTGTTTTTT
- 13 TRBJ1-2 TRBV7-9 - CASSLGRAYGYTF TGTGCCAGCAGCTTAGGCAGGGCCTATGGCTACACCTTC
- 12 TRBJ2-3 TRBV6-5 - CASSPNADTQYF TGTGCCAGCAGTCCTAATGCAGATACGCAGTATTTT
- 20 TRBJ1-5 TRBV15 TRBD1 CATSRDWDRVRGNGNQPQHF TGTGCCACCAGCAGAGATTGGGACAGGGTTCGGGGTAACGGCAATCAGCCCCAGCATTTT
- 15 TRBJ1-5 TRBV4-3 - CASSQDGGEGQPQHF TGCGCCAGCAGCCAAGATGGGGGGGAGGGTCAGCCCCAGCATTTT
- 15 TRBJ1-5 TRBV4-1 - CASSHGRQWYQPQHF TGCGCCAGCAGCCATGGCCGACAGTGGTATCAGCCCCAGCATTTT
- 14 TRBJ2-2 TRBV7-9 - CASSLGGDTGELFF TGTGCCAGCAGCCTAGGTGGGGACACCGGGGAGCTGTTTTTT
- 15 TRBJ2-4 TRBV5-6 - CASSLGPTGKNIQYF TGTGCCAGCAGCTTAGGGCCTACGGGGAAAAACATTCAGTACTTC
- 16 TRBJ2-3 TRBV19 TRBD1 CASSITDRAGTDTQYF TGTGCCAGTAGTATAACGGACAGGGCAGGCACAGATACGCAGTATTTT
few 14 TRBJ1-6 TRBV5-6 - CASSLADGNSPLHF TGTGCCAGCAGCTTGGCCGACGGCAATTCACCCCTCCACTTT